The source of this T cell receptor beta chain is a study of T cells after yellow fever vaccination. TCRdb redid the calling of the 5' RACE reads with MiXCR, one entry per CDR3 protein. The repertoire holds over 200,000 distinct CDR3 sequences, with roughly 6.8% as singletons. In its sample, this clonotype was seen a few times. This CDR3 has 11 residues. Germline values: CDR1 KGHSH, CDR2 LQKENI. V was trimmed by 5 bases and J by 5 bases, leaving 6 bases between them. Sequencing used CD4+ T cells sorted from PBMCs, obtained on the day of the yellow fever booster vaccination. The chain carries TRBV18 and TRBJ2-5, with D unclear. The TCR was taken from a man aged 30-40 years who received the YFV17D yellow fever vaccine. This CDR3 is CASSGFETQYF. CDR3 nucleotide sequence: TGTGCCAGCTCAGGTTTCGAGACCCAGTACTTC.